Each of the 24 T cell receptor beta chains below was sequenced from the same sample in a study of CD8 T cells in Susac syndrome. Reverse transcription used about 0.45 to 1 ug RNA and random hexamers. TCRdb reanalysed the immunoSEQ multiplex PCR reads using MiXCR and keeps one entry per CDR3 protein. The sample yields some 120,000 distinct CDR3 sequences, about nine tenths seen once. Material for sequencing was CD4+ T cells from PBMCs. The receptor set was obtained from a human donor in good health.

The chain uses TRBV27 and TRBJ1-2; D not certain. V was clipped by 6 bases and J by 4 bases, with 18 bases between them. This CDR3 is built from 15 residues. CDR1 and CDR2 from the germline V gene are MNHEY and SMNVEV (reference sequence). CDR3 sequence (DNA): TGTGCCAGCAGAGCGGTAGGGTCGGGCATCTATGGCTACACCTTC. Its translation is CASRAVGSGIYGYTF.

V gene TRBV9 combines with J gene TRBJ2-3; 10 bases line up with TRBD2. CDR3 size: 14 residues. V was clipped by 10 bases and J by 4 bases; unmatched bases: 9. The germline gives CDR1 SGDLS, CDR2 YYNGEE. The CDR3 DNA reads TGTGCCTCGCAAAGCGGGGGGGCCCCAGATACGCAGTATTTT. It is translated as CASQSGGAPDTQYF.

This chain uses TRBV10-3 with TRBJ2-7; no reliable D call. V shed 0 bases and J shed 7 bases, with 16 bases lying between them. CDR3 length equals 15 residues. In germline, CDR1 is ENHRY, CDR2 SYGVKD. In nucleotides, the CDR3 is TGTGCCATCAGTGAGTCCCCGGCAGAGTACGGGGAGCAGTACTTC. Translated, it gives CAISESPAEYGEQYF.

This clonotype was counted a single time. The chain combines TRBV7-9 with TRBJ1-3; weak D call: TRBD1 (6 bases). In germline, CDR1 is SEHNR, CDR2 FQNEAQ (reference sequence). The CDR3 is 15 amino acids. Trimming took off 10 bases at V and 1 base at J, with 17 bases between the two ends. The CDR3 region is CATHRQARSGNTIYF. In DNA form, the CDR3 reads TGTGCCACCCATCGACAGGCTCGGTCTGGAAACACCATATATTTT.

The V gene is TRBV28, the J gene TRBJ1-5; D is possibly TRBD1 (5 bases). CDR3 length: 13 amino acids. V was shortened by 5 bases and J by 6 bases, with 11 bases between the two germline ends. Germline lookup yields CDR1 MDHEN and CDR2 SYDVKM. CDR3 protein: CASSPTGGQPQHF. In DNA form, the CDR3 reads TGTGCCAGCAGTCCAACAGGTGGTCAGCCCCAGCATTTT.

This clonotype was observed once. The chain has TRBV12-3 or TRBV12-4 and TRBJ2-1, with TRBD1 identical over 10 bases. Losses at the gene ends were 5 bases for V and 5 bases for J; bases not matched to a gene: 9. This CDR3 contains 16 residues. The CDR3 sequence is CASSGDRGRLDNEQFF. In nucleotides, the CDR3 is TGTGCCAGCAGTGGCGACAGGGGGCGCCTGGACAATGAGCAGTTCTTC.

The chain joins TRBV7-9 to TRBJ2-7; D might be TRBD1 or TRBD2, each matching 5 bases. Trimming removed 4 bases from V and 3 bases from J, with 13 bases in between. The CDR3 has 14 residues. Germline values: CDR1 SEHNR, CDR2 FQNEAQ (reference sequence). The CDR3 DNA reads TGTGCCAGCAGCTCCACGGGGCCTAACTACGAGCAGTACTTC. This gives the protein CASSSTGPNYEQYF.

The rearrangement links TRBV3-1 to TRBJ1-2, with D unresolved. Germline CDR1 and CDR2: LGHDT and YNNKEL (reference sequence). The CDR3 is 13 residues long. V was trimmed by 1 base and J by 6 bases, leaving 9 bases between them. CDR3 in amino acids: CASSQGQDDGYTF. Written as DNA, the CDR3 is TGTGCCAGCAGCCAAGGGCAGGACGATGGCTACACCTTC.

The V and J genes are TRBV20-1 and TRBJ1-5, with D possibly TRBD1 on 6 matching bases. The ends were cut back, 3 bases at V and 0 bases at J, with 18 bases in the middle. Germline values: CDR1 DFQATT, CDR2 SNEGSKA (reference sequence). This CDR3 is 17 amino acids long. The CDR3 sequence is CSASQSSDRISNQPQHF. Here the CDR3 DNA reads TGCAGTGCTAGTCAATCTTCCGACAGGATTAGCAATCAGCCCCAGCATTTT.

The chain combines TRBV6-2 or TRBV6-3 with TRBJ2-6, with a possible D match to TRBD2 (5 bases). V was trimmed by 10 bases and J by 4 bases, leaving 20 bases between them. The CDR3 spans 16 residues. Per germline, CDR1 MNHEY and CDR2 SVGEGT. CDR3 nucleotide sequence: TGTGCCACGAACTTAGGACTGACCGACGGGGCCAACGTCCTGACTTTC. This gives the protein CATNLGLTDGANVLTF.

The V gene is TRBV30, the J gene TRBJ1-5, with D possibly matching TRBD1 (5 bases). Germline V gene sequence: CDR1 GTSNPN, CDR2 SVGIG (reference sequence). The CDR3 sequence is 15 residues long. The V end lost 0 bases, the J end lost 3 bases, and 12 bases lay between the germline ends. CDR3 sequence reads: CAWSVYRGLNQPQHF. CDR3 nucleotides: TGTGCCTGGAGTGTTTATCGGGGACTCAATCAGCCCCAGCATTTT.

This sequence joins TRBV20-1 and TRBJ1-2, with no clear D. V lost 3 bases and J lost 7, with 0 bases in between. Looked up from germline, CDR1 is DFQATT and CDR2 is SNEGSKA (reference sequence). This CDR3 comprises 8 residues. This CDR3 is CSASGYTF. CDR3 coding DNA: TGCAGTGCTAGTGGCTACACCTTC.

The V and J genes are TRBV13 and TRBJ2-1; 7 nucleotides align to TRBD1. This CDR3 has 14 amino acids. With 6 bases clipped from V and 4 bases from J, the junction kept 6 bases outside the gene matches. CDR1 and CDR2 from the germline V gene are PRHDT and FYEKMQ (reference sequence). The chain's CDR3 is CASSGDREYNEQFF. CDR3 bases: TGTGCCAGCAGTGGTGACAGGGAGTACAATGAGCAGTTCTTC.

A few counts support this clonotype. The chain carries TRBV20-1 and TRBJ2-7; D might be TRBD1 (5 bases). V was trimmed by 0 bases and J by 3 bases, leaving 12 bases between them. CDR1 and CDR2 from the germline V gene are DFQATT and SNEGSKA (reference sequence). The CDR3 is 14 amino acids. The CDR3: CSARDYDQGYEQYF. CDR3 DNA: TGCAGTGCTAGAGATTACGATCAGGGCTACGAGCAGTACTTC.

A single count supports this clonotype. This chain uses TRBV7-8 with TRBJ2-5; 8 positions agree with TRBD2. V lost 7 bases, J lost 1 base, and 5 bases stayed unmatched. The CDR3 runs 14 residues. Looked up from germline, CDR1 is SGHVS and CDR2 is FQNEAQ. Here the CDR3 reads CASTRGGVQETQYF. Written as DNA, the CDR3 is TGTGCCAGCACCCGGGGGGGGGTCCAAGAGACCCAGTACTTC.

The V gene is TRBV10-3, the J gene TRBJ1-5, with D possibly TRBD1 on 5 matching bases. The germline gives CDR1 ENHRY, CDR2 SYGVKD. V shed 6 bases and J shed 5 bases, with 11 bases lying between them. The CDR3 has 13 residues. The CDR3 nucleotides are TGTGCCATCAGCCCAGGGTCGGATCAGCCCCAGCATTTT. Amino acid sequence: CAISPGSDQPQHF.

V is TRBV5-4 and J is TRBJ1-1; maybe TRBD1 (5 bases). The V end was cut by 0 bases, the J end by 0 bases, with 12 bases between. Germline V gives CDR1 SGHNT, CDR2 YYREEE (reference sequence). The CDR3 covers 16 residues. CDR3 amino acids: CASSLGREGVNTEAFF. In DNA, the CDR3 is TGTGCCAGCAGCTTGGGCAGGGAAGGGGTGAACACTGAAGCTTTCTTT. The whole variable domain, remainder taken from reference TRBV5-4 and TRBJ1-1, is ETGVTQSPTHLIKTRGQQVTLRCSSQSGHNTVSWYQQALGQGPQFIFQYYREEENGRGNFPPRFSGLQFPNYSSELNVNALELDDSALYLCASSLGREGVNTEAFFGQGTRLTVV.

The chain has TRBV6-2 or TRBV6-3 and TRBJ1-5; unclear D gene. The CDR3 has 14 amino acids. The ends were cut back, 6 bases at V and 2 bases at J, with 11 bases in the middle. Per germline, CDR1 MNHEY and CDR2 SVGEGT. CDR3 bases: TGTGCCAGCAGATTCTACTCGGGCAATCAGCCCCAGCATTTT. The encoded protein is CASRFYSGNQPQHF.

The chain employs TRBV2 and TRBJ1-5; no clear D gene. With 4 bases removed from V and 6 bases from J, the gap between germline ends came to 10 bases. This CDR3 spans 13 amino acids. Per germline, CDR1 SNHLY and CDR2 FYNNEI. The CDR3 nucleotides are TGTGCCAGCAGTGCACCGCGGGGTCAGCCCCAGCATTTT. As protein: CASSAPRGQPQHF.

The J gene is TRBJ2-1, the V gene TRBV11-1; 8 nucleotides match TRBD2. The germline gives CDR1 SGHAT, CDR2 FQDESV (reference sequence). V dropped 5 bases and J dropped 3; count of bases not matched to a gene: 9. This CDR3 is 16 amino acids long. The CDR3 is CASSPVSSGDYNEQFF. The CDR3 DNA follows: TGTGCCAGCAGCCCTGTAAGTAGCGGGGACTACAATGAGCAGTTCTTC.

The chain links TRBV3-1 to TRBJ1-2, with 8 bases identical to TRBD1. The germline CDR1 and CDR2 sequences are LGHDT and YNNKEL (reference sequence). The V and J ends lost 7 bases and 6 bases, in that order; junction bases with no gene match: 10. CDR3 length: 14 amino acids. The chain's CDR3 is CASTRDRSFDGYTF. DNA of the CDR3: TGTGCCAGCACCAGGGACAGGTCTTTCGATGGCTACACCTTC. Full variable domain (remainder filled in from reference TRBV3-1 and TRBJ1-2): DTAVSQTPKYLVTQMGNDKSIKCEQNLGHDTMYWYKQDSKKFLKIMFSYNNKELIINETVPNRFSPKSPDKAHLNLHINSLELGDSAVYFCASTRDRSFDGYTFGSGTRLTVV.

This chain connects TRBV7-2 to TRBJ1-1, with D tentatively TRBD1 (5 bases). Germline CDR1 and CDR2: SGHTA and FQGNSA. The length of the CDR3 is 15 residues. V lost 4 bases and J lost 6, with 18 bases in between. Here the CDR3 DNA reads TGTGCCAGCAGCTCCCTTACCGGGGCTCTATCTGAAGCTTTCTTT. Its translation is CASSSLTGALSEAFF.

The sample holds one count of this clonotype. This chain uses TRBV12-5 with TRBJ2-5; D is perhaps TRBD1 (5 bases). Per germline, CDR1 LGHNT and CDR2 FRNRAP. V lost 1 base to trimming and J lost 4 bases, with 13 bases between them. This CDR3 is built from 15 residues. CDR3 loop: CASGLESGNGETQYF. The CDR3 DNA sequence: TGTGCTAGTGGTTTGGAGTCAGGGAATGGAGAGACCCAGTACTTC.

Written as DNA, the CDR3 is TGCGCCAGCAGCCCAGGGGGTTTGAGTGAAAAACTGTTTTTT. It encodes CASSPGGLSEKLFF. This chain uses TRBV5-1 with TRBJ1-4, with 7 bases matching TRBD1. Germline V gene sequence: CDR1 SGHRS, CDR2 YFSETQ. Trimming at V came to 4 bases and at J to 7 bases, leaving 7 bases not matched to a gene. This CDR3 has 14 residues.